This TCR beta chain appears in the sequencing data of a study of cytomegalovirus exposure and HLA in healthy donors. Study in general: The 120 validation repertoires used the same platform as the roughly 700 first-cohort repertoires (as reported by a later analysis). Points from the study as a whole: Through in vitro validation, a few CMV-associated chains were shown to be specific for CMV antigens. The listing of about 150 TCR beta chains classed them as cytomegalovirus-associated.

The CDR3 is 11 amino acids. V dropped 2 bases and J dropped 8 bases, with 5 bases sitting between them. In germline, CDR1 is SGHRS, CDR2 YFSETQ. Only in-frame clones appear in the TCRdb table, and some are missing; sequencing was by immunoSEQ multiplex PCR. The sample carries 150,000 or so clones, 84% recorded once. As for this clone: Its specificity is unknown.

This clonotype was sampled from a man aged 30 to 45 in good health and CMV-seropositive. The rearrangement joins TRBV5-1 to TRBJ2-1, with D uncertain. The material sequenced was PBMCs. CDR3 residues: CASSLLDEQFF. In DNA form, the CDR3 reads TGCGCCAGCAGCTTACTCGATGAGCAGTTCTTC.